This TCR beta chain was captured by sequencing in a study of T-cell reconstitution after alpha-beta-depleted transplantation in children. Findings and caveats of the study: Expanded graft clones, several hundred of them, were reportedly the source of alpha-beta T cells about two months after transplant. Several patients had high TCRbeta diversity at day 60; it came from surviving recipient T cells and thymic progenitors. T-cell numbers and diversity, one year after transplant, stemmed largely from T cells that were newly produced.

Worth noting for this clonotype: Its antigen remains unknown.

Molecular barcoding with unique molecular identifiers was used for the TCRbeta library. TCRdb reanalysed the PCR reads using MiXCR and keeps one entry per CDR3 protein. The repertoire has around 300,000 distinct CDR3 sequences, just over 7.5% of them found once; the top ten carry approximately 9.6%. Germline V CDR1 and CDR2: SGHTA, FQGNSA. The CDR3 extends over 17 amino acids. The J segment lost 0 bases and the V segment lost 2 bases, leaving 10 bases of the junction unmatched. The source is a female patient aged 2 to 10 who had a stem cell transplant for Fanconi anemia, so the T cells may come from the graft donor. The specimen comprised peripheral blood, sampled 360 days after TCRalphabeta/CD19-depleted stem cell transplant. The chain has TRBV7-2 and TRBJ2-7; 7 bases are shared with TRBD2. The CDR3 nucleotides read TGTGCCAGCAGCTTACTCTCGGCCGGCGGGGGCTCCTACGAGCAGTACTTC. Translated: CASSLLSAGGGSYEQYF. Combining the CDR3 with reference TRBV7-2 and TRBJ2-7 gives the whole variable domain GAGVSQSPSNKVTEKGKDVELRCDPISGHTALYWYRQSLGQGLEFLIYFQGNSAPDKSGLPSDRFSAERTGGSVSTLTIQRTQQEDSAVYLCASSLLSAGGGSYEQYFGPGTRLTVT.